This TCR beta chain was found in a study of blood T cell repertoires in COVID-19. Repertoires were generated with immunoSEQ multiplex PCR, while TCRdb's copy carries only in-frame clones and drops some. The table lists tens of thousands of clones, 75% to 95% of them singletons, with less than 2.5% in the top ten. This clonotype originated in a human donor with active COVID-19. The donor label of this sample is uncertain. Material: peripheral blood.

CDR3 sequence (DNA): TGTGCCAGCAACGTAGGGGGCGGATCAAACGAAAAACTGTTTTTT. Amino acid sequence: CASNVGGGSNEKLFF. V gene TRBV2 combines with J gene TRBJ1-4; 7 bases fit TRBD1. From germline, CDR1 is SNHLY and CDR2 FYNNEI. The CDR3 is made up of 15 amino acids. V lost 7 bases and J lost 8; bases outside the gene matches: 13.